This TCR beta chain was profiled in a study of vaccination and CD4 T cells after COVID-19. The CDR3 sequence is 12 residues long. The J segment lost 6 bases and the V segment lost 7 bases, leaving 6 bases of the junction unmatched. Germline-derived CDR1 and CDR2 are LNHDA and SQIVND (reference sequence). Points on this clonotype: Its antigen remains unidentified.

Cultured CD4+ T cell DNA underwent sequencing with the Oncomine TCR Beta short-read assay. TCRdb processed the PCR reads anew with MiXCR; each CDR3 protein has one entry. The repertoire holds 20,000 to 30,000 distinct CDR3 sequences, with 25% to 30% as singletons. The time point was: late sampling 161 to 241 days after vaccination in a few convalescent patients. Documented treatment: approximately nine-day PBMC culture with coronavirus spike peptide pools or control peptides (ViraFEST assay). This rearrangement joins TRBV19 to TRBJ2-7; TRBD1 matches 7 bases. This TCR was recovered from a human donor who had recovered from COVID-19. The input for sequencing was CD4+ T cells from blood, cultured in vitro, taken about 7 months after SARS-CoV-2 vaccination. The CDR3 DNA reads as TGTGCCAGTAACGACAGGGAGCGCGAGCAGTACTTC. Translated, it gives CASNDREREQYF.